The table lists the clone carrying this TCR beta chain with a few counts. The target antigen is unknown. This entry is derived from a study of CD8 T cells in ankylosing spondylitis. By quantitative 5'-RACE with molecular barcodes, the TCR beta libraries were made. Via MiXCR, TCRdb re-called the 5' RACE reads, giving one row per CDR3 protein. This table has fewer than 500,000 distinct CDR3 sequences, around 26% appearing once. This CDR3 is 14 amino acids long. J was trimmed by 7 bases and V by 7 bases; bases with no gene match: 10. Germline V gene sequence: CDR1 SNHLY, CDR2 FYNNEI. Points from the study as a whole: In the blood and synovial fluid of reactive arthritis, some motif variants had been previously reported. Reportedly, matched ankylosing spondylitis synovial fluid was significantly enriched for disease-linked clones. Blood of patients with ankylosing spondylitis appeared to be characterized by a TCR beta motif of several highly homologous variants. As for the disease-linked clones, they showed a CD8+ phenotype and occurred at relatively low frequencies in peripheral blood.

The chain is built from TRBV2 and TRBJ2-1; TRBD2 agrees at 7 bases. The specimen was blood, either unsorted or a sorted T cell fraction (not recorded which). The origin of this receptor is a male donor with ankylosing spondylitis. In DNA form, the CDR3 reads TGTGCCAGCAAGAGGGTAGCGGGTATTAATGAGCAGTTCTTC. Its translation: CASKRVAGINEQFF.